These 2 T cell receptor beta chains originate from one sample sequenced in a study of cytomegalovirus exposure and HLA in healthy donors. PCR was performed using 60 Vbeta and 13 Jbeta primers. Assay: immunoSEQ multiplex PCR; the TCRdb copy retains only in-frame clones and omits some. The sample lists around 40,000 clones; around three fifths were seen once. The material sequenced was PBMCs. The receptor set was obtained from a man aged 45 to 65 in good health and CMV-seropositive.

This sequence joins TRBV6-6 and TRBJ1-2; D remains unclear. The germline V gene encodes CDR1 MNHNY and CDR2 SVGAGI (reference sequence). The V end lost 6 bases, the J end lost 0 bases, and 11 bases lay between the germline ends. This CDR3 spans 14 amino acids. The CDR3 sequence: CASSQYPSNYGYTF. CDR3 coding DNA: TGTGCCAGCAGCCAGTACCCCTCTAACTATGGCTACACCTTC.

The CDR3 sequence is CAISESTASQLETQYF. The CDR3, as DNA: TGTGCCATCAGTGAGTCGACTGCCAGTCAGTTAGAGACCCAGTACTTC. The chain links TRBV10-3 to TRBJ2-5; D is ambiguous. V was pared by 0 bases and J by 4 bases, with 15 bases between. Germline CDR1 reads ENHRY; CDR2 reads SYGVKD. The CDR3 totals 16 residues.